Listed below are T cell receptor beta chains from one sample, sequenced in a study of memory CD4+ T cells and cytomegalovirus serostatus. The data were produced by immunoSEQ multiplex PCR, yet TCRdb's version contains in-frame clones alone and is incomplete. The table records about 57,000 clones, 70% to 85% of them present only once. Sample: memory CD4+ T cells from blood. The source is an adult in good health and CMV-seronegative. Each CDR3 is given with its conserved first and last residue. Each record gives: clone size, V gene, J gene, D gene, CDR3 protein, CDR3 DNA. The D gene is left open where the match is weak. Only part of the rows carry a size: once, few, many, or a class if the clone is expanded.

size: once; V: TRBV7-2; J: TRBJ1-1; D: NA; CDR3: CASTPTPKIAEAFF; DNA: TGTGCCAGCACCCCGACTCCCAAGATTGCTGAAGCTTTCTTT
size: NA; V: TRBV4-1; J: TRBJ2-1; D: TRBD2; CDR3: CASSQEAGERFF; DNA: TGCGCCAGCAGCCAAGAGGCGGGGGAGCGGTTCTTC
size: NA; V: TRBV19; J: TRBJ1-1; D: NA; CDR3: CASTGWTEAFF; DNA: TGTGCCAGTACAGGGTGGACTGAAGCTTTCTTT
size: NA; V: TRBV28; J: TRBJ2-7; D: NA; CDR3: CASSLDGNPYEQYF; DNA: TGTGCCAGCAGTTTAGACGGAAACCCCTACGAGCAGTACTTC
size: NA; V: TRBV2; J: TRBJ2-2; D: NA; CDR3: CASSRAGELFF; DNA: TGTGCCAGTTCCAGGGCCGGGGAGCTGTTTTTT
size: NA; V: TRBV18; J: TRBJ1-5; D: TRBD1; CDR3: CASSQSRGALNQPQHF; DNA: TGTGCCAGCTCACAAAGCAGGGGGGCGTTAAATCAGCCCCAGCATTTT
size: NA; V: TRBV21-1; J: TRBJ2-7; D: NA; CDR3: CASSPKTVSYEQYF; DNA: TGTGCCAGCAGCCCCAAGACGGTTTCCTACGAGCAGTACTTC
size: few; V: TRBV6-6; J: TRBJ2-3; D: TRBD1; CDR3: CASSYLQGAADTQYF; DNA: TGTGCCAGCAGTTATTTACAGGGGGCCGCAGATACGCAGTATTTT
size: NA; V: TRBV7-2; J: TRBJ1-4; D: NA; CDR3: CASSLGGGGEKLFF; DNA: TGTGCCAGCAGCCTGGGGGGCGGTGGTGAAAAACTGTTTTTT
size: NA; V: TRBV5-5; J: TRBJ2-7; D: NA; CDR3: CASSFRLAPGEQYF; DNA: TGTGCCAGCAGCTTCAGACTCGCGCCGGGGGAGCAGTACTTC
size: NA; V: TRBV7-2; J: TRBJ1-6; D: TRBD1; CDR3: CASSQGTGDSPLHF; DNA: TGTGCCAGCAGCCAGGGGACAGGGGATTCACCCCTCCACTTT
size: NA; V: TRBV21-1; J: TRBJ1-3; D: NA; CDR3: CASGGFSGNTIYF; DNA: TGTGCCAGCGGGGGATTCTCTGGAAACACCATATATTTT
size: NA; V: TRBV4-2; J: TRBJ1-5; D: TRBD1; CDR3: CASSRQTGGYNQPQHF; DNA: TGTGCCAGCAGTCGCCAGACAGGGGGCTATAATCAGCCCCAGCATTTT
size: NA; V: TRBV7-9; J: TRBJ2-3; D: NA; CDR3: CASSPLGALGDTQYF; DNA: TGTGCCAGCAGCCCTCTCGGGGCGTTAGGAGATACGCAGTATTTT
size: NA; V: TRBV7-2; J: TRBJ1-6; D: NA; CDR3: CASSLAAGNSPLHF; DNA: TGTGCCAGCAGCTTAGCCGCAGGGAATTCACCCCTCCACTTT
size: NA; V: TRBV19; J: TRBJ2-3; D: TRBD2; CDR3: CASSIRGGGGADTQYF; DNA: TGTGCCAGTAGTATAAGGGGCGGCGGGGGGGCAGATACGCAGTATTTT
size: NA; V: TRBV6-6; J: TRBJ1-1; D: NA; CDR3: CASSLGPTEAFF; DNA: TGTGCCAGCAGTTTGGGCCCCACTGAAGCTTTCTTT
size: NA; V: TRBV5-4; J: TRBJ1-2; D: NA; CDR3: CASSSGVGDYGYTF; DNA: TGTGCCAGCAGTTCAGGGGTAGGAGACTATGGCTACACCTTC
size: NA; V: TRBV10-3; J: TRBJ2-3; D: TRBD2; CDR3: CAISEGIAGGVDTQYF; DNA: TGTGCCATCAGTGAGGGAATAGCGGGAGGGGTCGATACGCAGTATTTT
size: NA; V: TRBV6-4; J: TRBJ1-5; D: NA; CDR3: CASGGEGPQHF; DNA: TGTGCCAGCGGGGGGGAGGGGCCCCAGCATTTT
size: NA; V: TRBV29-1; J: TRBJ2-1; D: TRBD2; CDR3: CSVLLAGKYNEQFF; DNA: TGCAGCGTTCTACTAGCGGGAAAATACAATGAGCAGTTCTTC
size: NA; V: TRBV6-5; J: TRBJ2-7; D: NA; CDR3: CASRHPHSYEQYF; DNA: TGTGCCAGTAGACACCCTCACTCCTACGAGCAGTACTTC
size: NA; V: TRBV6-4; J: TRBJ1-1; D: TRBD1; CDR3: CASSVGQGGTEAFF; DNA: TGTGCCAGCAGCGTGGGACAGGGGGGGACTGAAGCTTTCTTT
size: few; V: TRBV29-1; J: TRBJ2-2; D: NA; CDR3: CSVRSPRDRTKNTGELFF; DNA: TGCAGCGTTCGATCCCCCAGAGACAGGACAAAGAACACCGGGGAGCTGTTTTTT
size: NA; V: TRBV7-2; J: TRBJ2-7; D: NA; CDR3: CASSPQAFEQYF; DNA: TGTGCCAGCAGTCCACAGGCCTTCGAGCAGTACTTC
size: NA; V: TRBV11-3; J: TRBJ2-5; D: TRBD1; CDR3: CASSSDRGRETQYF; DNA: TGTGCCAGCAGCTCGGACAGGGGCAGAGAGACCCAGTACTTC
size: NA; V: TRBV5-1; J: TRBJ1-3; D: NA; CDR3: CASSLAGQERNTIYF; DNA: TGCGCCAGCAGCTTGGCCGGGCAGGAGCGCAACACCATATATTTT
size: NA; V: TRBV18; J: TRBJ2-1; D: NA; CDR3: CASSPQNLRGYNEQFF; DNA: TGTGCCAGCTCACCACAAAACTTGAGGGGGTACAATGAGCAGTTCTTC
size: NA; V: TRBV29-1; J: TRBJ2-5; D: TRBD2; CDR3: CSVGGLARTQTQYF; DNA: TGCAGCGTGGGGGGACTAGCCAGAACCCAGACCCAGTACTTC
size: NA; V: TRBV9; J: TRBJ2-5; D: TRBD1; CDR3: CASSLGTGPDHF; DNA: TGTGCCAGCAGCCTTGGGACAGGGCCCGATCACTTC
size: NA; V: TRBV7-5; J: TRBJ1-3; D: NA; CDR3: CARRQGQPSGNTIYF; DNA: TGTGCCAGAAGGCAGGGGCAGCCCTCTGGAAACACCATATATTTT
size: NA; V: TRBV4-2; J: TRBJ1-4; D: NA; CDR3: CASSQGRESEKLFF; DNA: TGTGCCAGCAGCCAAGGTCGGGAGTCTGAAAAACTGTTTTTT
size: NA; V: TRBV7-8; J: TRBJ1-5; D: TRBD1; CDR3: CASSQDRGQPQHF; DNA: TGTGCCAGCAGCCAAGACAGGGGACAGCCCCAGCATTTT
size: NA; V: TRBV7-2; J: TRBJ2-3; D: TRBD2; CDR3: CASSPTSGRDTQYF; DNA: TGTGCCAGCAGCCCGACTAGCGGGAGGGATACGCAGTATTTT
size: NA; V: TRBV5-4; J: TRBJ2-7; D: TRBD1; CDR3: CASSVGQGANPLEQYF; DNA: TGTGCCAGCAGCGTCGGACAGGGGGCCAACCCCCTCGAGCAGTACTTC
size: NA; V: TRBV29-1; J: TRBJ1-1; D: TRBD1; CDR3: CSVGKGANTEAFF; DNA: TGCAGCGTTGGTAAGGGGGCGAACACTGAAGCTTTCTTT
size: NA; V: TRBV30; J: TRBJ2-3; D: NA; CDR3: CAWTWPGEAETTDTQYF; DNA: TGTGCCTGGACCTGGCCCGGGGAGGCGGAAACCACAGATACGCAGTATTTT
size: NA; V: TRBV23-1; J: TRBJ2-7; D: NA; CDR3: CASRLLRGINEQYF; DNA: TGCGCCAGCAGACTACTACGGGGGATTAACGAGCAGTACTTC
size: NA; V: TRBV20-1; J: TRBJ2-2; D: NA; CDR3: CSVTTTGELFF; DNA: TGCAGTGTCACAACTACCGGGGAGCTGTTTTTT
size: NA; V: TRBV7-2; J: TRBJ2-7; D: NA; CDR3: CASSQNLYEQYF; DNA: TGTGCCAGCAGCCAGAATCTCTACGAGCAGTACTTC
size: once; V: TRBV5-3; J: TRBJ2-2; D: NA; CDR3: CARSLGLDPGELFF; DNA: TGTGCCAGAAGCTTGGGTCTAGACCCCGGGGAGCTGTTTTTT
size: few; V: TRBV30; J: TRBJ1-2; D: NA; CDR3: CAWSGGEDGYTF; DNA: TGTGCCTGGAGTGGAGGTGAGGATGGCTACACCTTC
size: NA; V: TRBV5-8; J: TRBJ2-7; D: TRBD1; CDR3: CASSLGQGVYKQYF; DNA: TGTGCCAGCAGCTTGGGACAGGGGGTTTACAAGCAGTACTTC
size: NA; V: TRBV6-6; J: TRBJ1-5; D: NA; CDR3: CASSAGAQIGPQHF; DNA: TGTGCCAGCTCTGCAGGGGCGCAGATAGGGCCCCAGCATTTT
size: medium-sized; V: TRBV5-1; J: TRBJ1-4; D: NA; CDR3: CASSLAGSTNEKLFF; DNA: TGCGCCAGCAGCTTGGCCGGGTCAACTAATGAAAAACTGTTTTTT
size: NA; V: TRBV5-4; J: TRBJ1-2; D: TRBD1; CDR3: CASYSPDRGPGGYTF; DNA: TGTGCCAGCTACTCCCCCGACAGGGGACCCGGAGGCTACACCTTC
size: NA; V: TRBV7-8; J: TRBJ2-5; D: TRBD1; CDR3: CASSLTSRGTGGTETQYF; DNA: TGTGCCAGCAGCTTAACTAGTAGAGGGACAGGGGGGACGGAGACCCAGTACTTC
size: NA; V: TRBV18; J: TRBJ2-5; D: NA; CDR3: CASSPTVQGASAGTQYF; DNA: TGTGCCAGCTCACCAACAGTCCAAGGGGCTAGCGCGGGGACCCAGTACTTC